Following are 5 T cell receptor beta chains from one sample sequenced in a study of CD8 T cells in ankylosing spondylitis. TCRdb re-called the 5' RACE reads with MiXCR, one entry per CDR3 protein. This table has about 160,000 distinct CDR3 sequences, roughly 18% appearing once. The specimen was blood, either unsorted or a sorted T cell fraction (not recorded which). The source is a male donor with ankylosing spondylitis or in good health (not recorded which).

This clonotype was picked up a small number of times. The chain carries TRBV19 and TRBJ1-1; 10 nucleotides align to TRBD1. With 2 bases clipped from V and 1 base from J, the junction kept 7 bases outside the gene matches. The CDR3 loop spans 17 amino acids. CDR1 is LNHDA and CDR2 is SQIVND in the germline V gene (reference sequence). CDR3 nucleotides: TGTGCCAGTAGTATATATCTGGGACAGGGGAAGAACACTGAAGCTTTCTTT. It codes for CASSIYLGQGKNTEAFF.

This clonotype was counted between two and nine times. This chain connects TRBV30 to TRBJ2-2; tentatively, D is TRBD2 (6 bases). V dropped 0 bases and J dropped 0 bases, with 11 bases sitting between them. This CDR3 comprises 16 residues. CDR1 is GTSNPN, CDR2 SVGIG, per germline (reference sequence). This CDR3 reads CAWSVLVAANTGELFF. The CDR3 region has the DNA TGTGCCTGGAGTGTACTGGTAGCGGCGAACACCGGGGAGCTGTTTTTT.

The V gene is TRBV12-3 or TRBV12-4, the J gene TRBJ2-7; D is perhaps TRBD2 (6 bases). Trimming cost V 6 bases and J 6 bases, with 15 bases left between them. The CDR3 consists of 13 residues. CDR3 residues: CASSFDGGGEQYF. CDR3 DNA sequence: TGTGCCAGCAGCTTCGACGGGGGAGGCGAGCAGTACTTC.

In this sample, this clonotype turned up a few times. J is TRBJ2-1 and V is TRBV6-1, with a possible D match to TRBD2 (6 bases). Per germline, CDR1 MNHNS and CDR2 SASEGT. This CDR3 contains 14 residues. V gave up 2 bases and J gave up 9 bases, with 14 bases separating them. The CDR3 reads CASSELPGVGEQFF. In DNA form, the CDR3 reads TGTGCCAGCAGTGAACTCCCGGGAGTGGGTGAGCAGTTCTTC.

This clonotype has only a few counts. The chain couples TRBV11-3 to TRBJ2-5; D is uncertain. This CDR3 comprises 13 residues. Trimming pared 1 base from V and 5 bases from J, leaving 8 bases between. The germline CDR1 and CDR2 sequences are SGHNT and YENEEA. The chain's CDR3 is CASSLGLGETQYF. CDR3 in DNA: TGTGCCAGCAGCTTAGGACTGGGGGAGACCCAGTACTTC.